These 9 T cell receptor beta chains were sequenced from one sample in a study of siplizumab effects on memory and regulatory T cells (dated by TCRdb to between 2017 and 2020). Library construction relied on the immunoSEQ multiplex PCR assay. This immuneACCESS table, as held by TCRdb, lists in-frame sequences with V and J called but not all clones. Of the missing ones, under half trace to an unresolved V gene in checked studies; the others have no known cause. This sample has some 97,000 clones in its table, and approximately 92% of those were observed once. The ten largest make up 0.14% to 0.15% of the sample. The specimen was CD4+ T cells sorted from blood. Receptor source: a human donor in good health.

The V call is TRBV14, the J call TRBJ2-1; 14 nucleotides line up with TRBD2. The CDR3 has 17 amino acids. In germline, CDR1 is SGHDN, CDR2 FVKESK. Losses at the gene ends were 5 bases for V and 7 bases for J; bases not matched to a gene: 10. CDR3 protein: CASSSWTSGGPMNEQFF. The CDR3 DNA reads TGTGCCAGCAGCTCCTGGACTAGCGGGGGGCCCATGAATGAGCAGTTCTTC.

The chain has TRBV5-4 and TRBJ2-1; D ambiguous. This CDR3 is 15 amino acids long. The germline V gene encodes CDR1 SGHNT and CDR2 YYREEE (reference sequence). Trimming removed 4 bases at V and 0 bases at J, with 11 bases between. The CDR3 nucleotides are TGTGCCAGCAGCGGACGGCAGAGCTCCTACAATGAGCAGTTCTTC. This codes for CASSGRQSSYNEQFF.

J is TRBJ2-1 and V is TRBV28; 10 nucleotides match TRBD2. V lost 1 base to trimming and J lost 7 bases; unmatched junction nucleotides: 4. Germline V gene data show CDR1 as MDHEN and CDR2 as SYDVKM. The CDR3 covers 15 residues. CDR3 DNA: TGTGCCAGCAGTTTATCGGGACTAGCGAAAAATGAGCAGTTCTTC. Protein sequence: CASSLSGLAKNEQFF.

CDR3 residues: CASSSRGLVFHEQYF. In nucleotides, the CDR3 is TGTGCCAGCAGCTCCCGGGGACTAGTTTTCCACGAGCAGTACTTC. V and J are TRBV7-2 and TRBJ2-7; 8 positions agree with TRBD2. Germline V gene data show CDR1 as SGHTA and CDR2 as FQGNSA. Trimming removed 4 bases from V and 5 bases from J; junction bases left unmatched: 10. The CDR3 loop spans 15 amino acids.

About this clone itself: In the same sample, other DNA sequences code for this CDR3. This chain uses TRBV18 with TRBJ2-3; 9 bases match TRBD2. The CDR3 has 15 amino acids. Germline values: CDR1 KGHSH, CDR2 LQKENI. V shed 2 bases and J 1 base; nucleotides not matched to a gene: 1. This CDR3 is CASSPRLAGTDTQYF. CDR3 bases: TGTGCCAGCTCACCAAGACTAGCGGGCACAGATACGCAGTATTTT.

In DNA, the CDR3 is TGTGCTAGTGGTTTGGTAAAGCAACCGGACCTACTTACCACAGATACGCAGTATTTT. Protein sequence: CASGLVKQPDLLTTDTQYF. V gene TRBV12-5 combines with J gene TRBJ2-3; no firm D call. Per germline, CDR1 LGHNT and CDR2 FRNRAP. V was pared by 0 bases and J by 2 bases, with 21 bases between. The CDR3 spans 19 residues.

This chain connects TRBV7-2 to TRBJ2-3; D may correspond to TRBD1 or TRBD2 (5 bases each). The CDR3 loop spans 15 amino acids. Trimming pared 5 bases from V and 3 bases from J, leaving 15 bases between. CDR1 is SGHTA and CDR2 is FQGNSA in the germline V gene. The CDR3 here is CASSTPGRTTDTQYF. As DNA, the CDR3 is TGTGCCAGCAGCACACCGGGACGAACTACAGATACGCAGTATTTT.

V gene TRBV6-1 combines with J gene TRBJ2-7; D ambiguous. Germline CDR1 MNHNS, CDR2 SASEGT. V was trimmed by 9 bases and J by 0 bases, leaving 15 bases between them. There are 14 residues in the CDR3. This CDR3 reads CASRIEGRSYEQYF. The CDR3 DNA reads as TGTGCCAGTAGGATAGAAGGCCGCTCCTACGAGCAGTACTTC.

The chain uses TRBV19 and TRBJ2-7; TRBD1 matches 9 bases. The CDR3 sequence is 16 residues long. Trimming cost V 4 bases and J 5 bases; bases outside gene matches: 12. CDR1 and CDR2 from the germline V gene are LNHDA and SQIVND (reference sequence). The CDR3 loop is CASSRRSGQGVHEQYF. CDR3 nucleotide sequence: TGTGCCAGTAGTAGGCGTTCGGGACAGGGTGTGCACGAGCAGTACTTC.